The source of this T cell receptor beta chain is a study of T-cell memory formation after mild COVID-19. Study observations and caveats: Confirmation was lacking for SARS-CoV-2 specificity of second-wave clones that peaked on day 37. Clones which contracted sat mainly in CM and EM if CD4+, and in EMRA if CD8+. Clones that contracted from day 15 to 85 were balanced CD4/CD8, while later expanders leaned CD4+.

The CDR3 length is 13 residues. From germline, CDR1 is SQVTM and CDR2 ANQGSEA. V was clipped by 3 bases and J by 0 bases, with 5 bases between them. TCRdb redid the calling of the 5' RACE reads with MiXCR, one entry per CDR3 protein. This sample has approximately 300,000 distinct CDR3 sequences, with approximately 19% found just once. There are a few counts of this clonotype. Its antigen is not identified. Sequencing used PBMCs or a T cell subset sorted from them (not recorded which). The TCR comes from a man between 18 and 29 years old who had mild COVID-19 (a few samples of this study predate the infection). Cell type and time point are not known. The chain is built from TRBV29-1 and TRBJ2-2; D gene ambiguous. The CDR3 is CSVEGPNTGELFF. Here the CDR3 DNA reads TGCAGCGTTGAGGGTCCGAACACCGGGGAGCTGTTTTTT.